These 14 T cell receptor beta chains were all obtained from the same sample, sequenced in a study of shared clonotypes between healthy human individuals. Only in-frame clones appear in the TCRdb table, and some are missing; sequencing was by immunoSEQ multiplex PCR. In the table there are around 1.5 million clones, 98% of which are singletons. The sample was naive CD4+ T cells sorted from blood. Subset indicated: CD45RA+ positively selected. Receptor source: a man younger than 45 in good health.

This chain links TRBV11-2 with TRBJ2-1; the match to TRBD2 covers 13 bases. Germline trimming cut 5 bases from V and 4 bases from J; bases unmatched to any gene: 5. The CDR3 spans 16 residues. The V gene's germline CDR1 is SGHAT and CDR2 FQNNGV. The CDR3 nucleotides read TGTGCCAGCAGCAAACTAGCGGGAGGGAGGTACAATGAGCAGTTCTTC. Its translation is CASSKLAGGRYNEQFF.

The rearrangement uses TRBV7-8 and TRBJ2-1; D remains ambiguous. Trimming left V 1 base short and J 8 bases short, with 12 bases between. There are 14 residues in the CDR3. Germline-derived CDR1 and CDR2 are SGHVS and FQNEAQ. The CDR3 here is CASSLGTKVYEQFF. Written as DNA, the CDR3 is TGTGCCAGCAGCTTAGGAACTAAAGTCTATGAGCAGTTCTTC. The variable domain in full, completed from reference TRBV7-8 and TRBJ2-1, reads GAGVSQSPRYKVAKRGQDVALRCDPISGHVSLFWYQQALGQGPEFLTYFQNEAQLDKSGLPSDRFFAERPEGSVSTLKIQRTQQEDSAVYLCASSLGTKVYEQFFGPGTRLTVL.

CDR3 coding DNA: TGCGCCAGCAGCTTGGCCGCACTAGCGGGAGTCATAGGGGAGCTGTTTTTT. Its translation is CASSLAALAGVIGELFF. The chain is built from TRBV5-1 and TRBJ2-2; 11 positions agree with TRBD2. After removal of 0 bases from V and 8 bases from J, the junction contained 9 bases not matched to a gene. The CDR3 is 17 amino acids. The germline V gene encodes CDR1 SGHRS and CDR2 YFSETQ.

DNA of the CDR3: TGTGCCAGCCGGCTCCTGAACACTGAAGCTTTCTTT. This sequence encodes CASRLLNTEAFF. This sequence joins TRBV25-1 and TRBJ1-1; no clear D gene. V dropped 8 bases and J dropped 0 bases, with 7 bases sitting between them. There are 12 residues in the CDR3. Germline CDR1 reads MGHDK; CDR2 reads SYGVNS.

This clone was seen only once. This sequence joins TRBV7-2 and TRBJ2-7; 7 nucleotides line up with TRBD1. CDR1 and CDR2 from the germline V gene are SGHTA and FQGNSA. The CDR3 consists of 13 residues. The ends lost 5 bases at V and 3 bases at J; junction bases unmatched: 4. Written as DNA, the CDR3 is TGTGCCAGCAGCACGAGACAGGGCTACGAGCAGTACTTC. Translating gives CASSTRQGYEQYF.

V is TRBV6-6 and J is TRBJ1-5; D might be TRBD1 (6 bases). V lost 5 bases, J lost 3 bases, and 11 bases lay in between. The CDR3 sequence is 14 residues long. Germline loops: CDR1 MNHNY, CDR2 SVGAGI (reference sequence). The DNA of the CDR3 is TGTGCCAGCAGTCAAGGACAGCCCAATCAGCCCCAGCATTTT. Protein: CASSQGQPNQPQHF.

DNA of the CDR3: TGTGCCAGCAGCGCACGCCTAGGAGGGGCAATGAACACTGAAGCTTTCTTT. Translated: CASSARLGGAMNTEAFF. J is TRBJ1-1 and V is TRBV7-9; a weak D match, TRBD1 (5 bases). V shed 5 bases and J shed 0 bases, with 19 bases lying between them. CDR1 is SEHNR and CDR2 is FQNEAQ in the germline V gene (reference sequence). CDR3 length: 17 amino acids.

This sequence joins TRBV29-1 and TRBJ1-2; 9 bases are a match to TRBD1. The V gene end was trimmed by 2 bases and the J gene end by 0 bases; junction bases not matched to a gene: 4. This CDR3 comprises 15 residues. The germline gives CDR1 SQVTM, CDR2 ANQGSEA. This CDR3 is CSVEWDRDANYGYTF. In nucleotides, the CDR3 is TGCAGCGTTGAATGGGACAGGGACGCTAACTATGGCTACACCTTC.

A word on this clone: At the DNA level, this CDR3 is encoded by other sequences in the same sample as well. The genes are TRBV5-1 and TRBJ2-1; 13 nucleotides match TRBD2. Germline assignment: CDR1 SGHRS and CDR2 YFSETQ. Losses at the gene ends were 7 bases for V and 7 bases for J; bases not matched to a gene: 8. This CDR3 has 15 amino acids. CDR3 sequence reads: CASSPGLAGKNEQFF. In DNA, the CDR3 is TGCGCCAGCTCCCCGGGACTAGCGGGGAAAAATGAGCAGTTCTTC.

This chain uses TRBV28 with TRBJ2-5, with D perhaps matching TRBD1 (6 bases). V dropped 5 bases and J dropped 5 bases, with 21 bases sitting between them. The germline CDR1 and CDR2 sequences are MDHEN and SYDVKM. CDR3 length: 16 amino acids. The CDR3 DNA is TGTGCCAGCAGTACAGCAGGAAGTACAGGGCTCGAGACCCAGTACTTC. It is translated as CASSTAGSTGLETQYF.

This chain links TRBV7-6 with TRBJ2-5, with D possibly matching TRBD1 (6 bases). CDR3 length: 12 residues. Germline CDR1 and CDR2: SGHVS and FNYEAQ. Trimming removed 0 bases at V and 9 bases at J, with 8 bases between. The CDR3 loop is CASSLAQGPQYF. CDR3 DNA: TGTGCCAGCAGCTTAGCCCAGGGGCCCCAGTACTTC.

The chain joins TRBV9 to TRBJ2-1, with 10 bases fitting TRBD2. Trimming took 4 bases from V and 4 from J; bases not matched to a gene: 8. Germline V gives CDR1 SGDLS, CDR2 YYNGEE. The CDR3 is 16 amino acids. The CDR3, as DNA: TGTGCCAGCAGCCTCTATAGCGGGAGGCTGTACAATGAGCAGTTCTTC. Translated, it gives CASSLYSGRLYNEQFF.

The rearrangement joins TRBV9 to TRBJ2-1; 8 nucleotides agree with TRBD2. Unmatched junction bases numbered 2, after V lost 0 bases and J lost 6 bases. Germline CDR1 reads SGDLS; CDR2 reads YYNGEE. CDR3 length equals 14 residues. CDR3 nucleotides: TGTGCCAGCAGCGTAGTCGGGGGGGTCAATGAGCAGTTCTTC. Its protein product is CASSVVGGVNEQFF.

V usage is TRBV6-1 and J usage is TRBJ1-1, with 7 bases matching TRBD1. Germline V CDR1 and CDR2: MNHNS, SASEGT. V shed 2 bases, J shed 8 bases, and the junction held 11 bases outside the gene matches. CDR3 size: 15 residues. The DNA for the CDR3 is TGTGCCAGCAGTGAACAGGGGGGTGTTGGGGCAGAAGCTTTCTTT. Its translation: CASSEQGGVGAEAFF.